A single sample gave rise to the 5 T cell receptor beta chains below, sequenced in a study of blood T cells in healthy people across ages. Using a J-beta primer mix together with a sample-barcoded 5' primer, a second PCR was run for roughly 6 to 11 cycles. TCRdb reprocessed the 5' RACE reads via MiXCR and lists one record per CDR3 protein. This table has around 1.7 million distinct CDR3 sequences, 28% appearing once. Sample: blood. These receptors came from a woman aged 25 to 39 in good health.

This clonotype was detected once. The genes are TRBV11-2 and TRBJ2-1; 9 bases map to TRBD1. J gave up 7 bases and V 5 bases, and 12 bases lay outside the gene matches. The CDR3 contains 16 residues. Germline V gives CDR1 SGHAT, CDR2 FQNNGV. This chain's CDR3 is CASSVAGQGNLNEQFF. The CDR3 DNA follows: TGTGCCAGCAGCGTAGCTGGACAGGGGAACTTAAATGAGCAGTTCTTC. Looking up the rest from reference TRBV11-2 and TRBJ2-1 gives the full variable domain: EAGVAQSPRYKIIEKRQSVAFWCNPISGHATLYWYQQILGQGPKLLIQFQNNGVVDDSQLPKDRFSAERLKGVDSTLKIQPAKLEDSAVYLCASSVAGQGNLNEQFFGPGTRLTVL.

Remarks on this clonotype: The junction departs from germline at one end; a sequencing error may be responsible. The rearrangement joins TRBV13 to TRBJ2-5; D call uncertain. From germline, CDR1 is PRHDT and CDR2 FYEKMQ (reference sequence). This CDR3 region has 12 residues. In nucleotides, the CDR3 is TGTGCCAGCAGTGTCAATCAAGGGACCCAGTACTTC. The encoded protein is CASSVNQGTQYF.

This clonotype was counted a few times. The V and J genes are TRBV29-1 and TRBJ1-2, with D perhaps TRBD1 (5 bases). The germline gives CDR1 SQVTM, CDR2 ANQGSEA. Trimming left V 4 bases short and J 4 bases short, with 7 bases between. The CDR3 spans 11 residues. CDR3 amino acids: CSVVTGYGYTF. The DNA of the CDR3 is TGCAGCGTTGTTACAGGCTATGGCTACACCTTC.

A few counts support this clonotype. V and J are TRBV10-3 and TRBJ2-3; TRBD2 matches 8 bases. Per germline, CDR1 ENHRY and CDR2 SYGVKD. The CDR3 runs to 16 residues. The V segment lost 6 bases and the J segment 4 bases; nucleotides outside the gene matches: 12. This CDR3 is CAIRRTSPRGADTQYF. In DNA, the CDR3 is TGTGCCATCAGAAGGACTAGCCCACGAGGGGCAGATACGCAGTATTTT.

About this clonotype: Given a much more abundant clone one base away, this may be a read error. The chain recombines TRBV12-3 or TRBV12-4 with TRBJ2-4; 9 bases agree with TRBD1. Trimming took 5 bases from V and 1 from J; bases not matched to a gene: 18. This CDR3 is built from 20 residues. The CDR3 sequence: CASSIGTGNARLLAKNIQYF. The CDR3 bases are TGTGCCAGCAGTATCGGGACAGGGAATGCGAGGTTGTTGGCCAAAAACATTCAGTACTTC.